The 27 T cell receptor beta chains below come from one sample, sequenced in a study of blood T cells in healthy people across ages. Together with a sample-barcoded 5' primer, a J-beta primer mix was included in a second PCR lasting about 7 to 11 cycles. TCRdb reprocessed the 5' RACE reads via MiXCR and lists one record per CDR3 protein. Among 1.5 million to 2 million distinct CDR3 sequences, about 49% were seen once, and the ten largest hold roughly 2%. Sequencing input: blood. Every receptor here comes from a woman between 35 and 50 years old in good health.

The chain carries TRBV5-1 and TRBJ2-3; 11 bases line up with TRBD2. The J segment lost 0 bases and the V segment lost 0 bases, leaving 6 bases of the junction unmatched. CDR3 length: 18 residues. CDR1 is SGHRS and CDR2 is YFSETQ in the germline V gene. The CDR3 nucleotides are TGCGCCAGCAGCTTGGAAACTAGCGGGGGCGTTAGCACAGATACGCAGTATTTT. Encoded protein: CASSLETSGGVSTDTQYF.

The V call is TRBV24-1, the J call TRBJ2-3; possible D gene TRBD1, 5 bases. The V and J ends lost 2 bases and 4 bases respectively, with 6 bases between them. The CDR3 has 13 amino acids. From germline, CDR1 is KGHDR and CDR2 SFDVKD. The CDR3 spells CATSDSQADTQYF. The CDR3 nucleotides read TGTGCCACCAGTGATTCACAGGCAGATACGCAGTATTTT.

V and J are TRBV6-5 and TRBJ2-1; no definite D call. Germline V gene sequence: CDR1 MNHEY, CDR2 SVGAGI. Trimming stripped 5 bases from V and 6 bases from J, with 14 bases between. This CDR3 has 14 amino acids. CDR3 bases: TGTGCCAGCAGTCGCCCGTCAGGAGCCAATGAGCAGTTCTTC. Translation: CASSRPSGANEQFF.

This clonotype was found a few times. V usage is TRBV20-1 and J usage is TRBJ1-6; D is undetermined. This CDR3 comprises 15 residues. The V end was cut by 0 bases, the J end by 6 bases, with 12 bases between. CDR1 is DFQATT and CDR2 is SNEGSKA in the germline V gene (reference sequence). CDR3 amino acids: CSARDPGGSNSPLHF. CDR3 DNA: TGCAGTGCTAGAGACCCCGGAGGGTCTAATTCACCCCTCCACTTT.

The chain has TRBV4-1 and TRBJ1-2, with 8 bases fitting TRBD1. The junction had 11 bases not matched to a gene; V was cut back by 4 bases and J by 1 base. The CDR3 loop spans 17 amino acids. In germline, CDR1 is MGHRA, CDR2 YSYEKL. The CDR3 nucleotides are TGCGCCAGCAGCCTCTTCTCGACAGGGGAGCTTAACTATGGCTACACCTTC. Amino acid sequence: CASSLFSTGELNYGYTF.

V is TRBV5-1 and J is TRBJ2-5; TRBD2 matches 11 bases. Germline lookup yields CDR1 SGHRS and CDR2 YFSETQ. V lost 2 bases and J lost 3; bases outside the gene matches: 3. The CDR3 consists of 15 residues. The CDR3 nucleotides read TGCGCCAGCAGCTTCCAACTAGCGGGGGAAGAGACCCAGTACTTC. The encoded protein is CASSFQLAGEETQYF.

The J gene is TRBJ2-3, the V gene TRBV7-9, with 11 bases identical to TRBD2. The germline gives CDR1 SEHNR, CDR2 FQNEAQ (reference sequence). The junction had 6 bases not matched to a gene; V was cut back by 4 bases and J by 0 bases. CDR3 size: 17 residues. In DNA form, the CDR3 reads TGTGCCAGCAGCTCACCCCTAGCGGGGGGCAGCACAGATACGCAGTATTTT. Amino acid sequence: CASSSPLAGGSTDTQYF.

The chain has TRBV12-3 or TRBV12-4 and TRBJ1-5; 7 nucleotides align to TRBD1. The J segment lost 6 bases and the V segment lost 6 bases, leaving 5 bases of the junction unmatched. CDR3 length equals 13 residues. The CDR3 protein is CASSRQGPQPQHF. The DNA for the CDR3 is TGTGCCAGCAGCCGACAGGGTCCTCAGCCCCAGCATTTT.

The sample holds a few counts of this clonotype. The V gene is TRBV29-1, the J gene TRBJ2-3, with a weak D call TRBD2 (7 bases). The CDR3 sequence is 13 residues long. Germline V gives CDR1 SQVTM, CDR2 ANQGSEA. Trimming cost V 4 bases and J 1 base, with 9 bases left between them. CDR3 nucleotide sequence: TGCAGCGTTGGGGGGGGCGGCACAGATACGCAGTATTTT. It is translated as CSVGGGGTDTQYF.

This clonotype has at least ten counts. The chain is built from TRBV20-1 and TRBJ2-7, with 8 bases fitting TRBD2. Per germline, CDR1 DFQATT and CDR2 SNEGSKA (reference sequence). The CDR3 spans 14 residues. Losses at the gene ends were 6 bases for V and 0 bases for J; bases not matched to a gene: 7. The CDR3 DNA is TGCAGTGCGTCCTCCAGCGGGGGCTCCTACGAGCAGTACTTC. Translated: CSASSSGGSYEQYF.

The rearrangement links TRBV12-3 or TRBV12-4 to TRBJ1-2; no reliable D call. The CDR3 consists of 13 residues. V was cut by 5 bases and J by 8 bases, with 15 bases left in between. The CDR3 loop is CASSKNRWEGYTF. The CDR3 bases are TGTGCCAGCAGTAAAAATCGGTGGGAAGGCTACACCTTC.

This rearrangement joins TRBV14 to TRBJ2-5; TRBD2 is a possible D gene (6 bases). This CDR3 spans 14 amino acids. Germline CDR1 and CDR2: SGHDN and FVKESK. Trimming left V 4 bases short and J 11 bases short, with 20 bases between. The CDR3 DNA sequence: TGTGCCAGCAGCCCTTGGGACTCAAACAATGAGCAGTACTTC. This codes for CASSPWDSNNEQYF.

In DNA form, the CDR3 reads TGTGCCAGCAGCTTATTGGGACAGGGGACAGATACGCAGTATTTT. Translating gives CASSLLGQGTDTQYF. The rearrangement links TRBV11-2 to TRBJ2-3; TRBD1 matches at 10 bases. The CDR3 is 15 residues long. CDR1 and CDR2 (germline): SGHAT, FQNNGV. V shed 2 bases, J shed 3 bases, and the junction held 2 bases outside the gene matches.

The rearrangement joins TRBV3-1 to TRBJ2-3, with 15 bases that match TRBD2. V dropped 9 bases and J dropped 13; count of bases not matched to a gene: 11. CDR3 length: 14 amino acids. Germline V lookup: CDR1 LGHDT, CDR2 YNNKEL (reference sequence). The CDR3 reads CASRPGLAGGREYF. DNA for the CDR3: TGTGCCAGTAGACCGGGACTAGCGGGGGGCCGGGAGTATTTT.

The chain links TRBV29-1 to TRBJ2-5; D is unresolved. The V end was cut by 4 bases, the J end by 4 bases, with 10 bases between. This CDR3 is 12 amino acids long. Germline assignment: CDR1 SQVTM and CDR2 ANQGSEA. The CDR3 region is CSVGVLGETQYF. The CDR3 DNA reads TGCAGCGTTGGGGTGTTGGGAGAGACCCAGTACTTC.

With respect to this clonotype: Without the conserved terminal phenylalanine or tryptophan, this CDR3 likely stems from a read error. No DNA is shown, since the ends of the CDR3 on it are uncertain; the CDR3 is the one TCRdb lists. CDR3 amino acids: CASSSVGQGIGYTFGS. The J gene is TRBJ2-5, the V gene TRBV13; TRBD1 is taken as the D call from the table, unchecked against the DNA. The CDR3 length equals 16 residues, ends included. Germline lookup yields CDR1 PRHDT and CDR2 FYEKMQ (reference sequence).

This chain uses TRBV7-3 with TRBJ2-7; tentatively, D is TRBD1 or TRBD2 (5 bases each). The J call may be incorrect, as the DNA end agrees better with TRBJ2-5. Germline-derived CDR1 and CDR2 are SGHTA and FQGTGA. This CDR3 has 15 residues. Here the CDR3 DNA reads TGTGCCAGCAGCTTTGGTGGGGCGAGGGGAGAGACCCAGTACTTC. It yields the protein CASSFGGARGETQYF.

The V and J genes are TRBV9 and TRBJ2-3, with D possibly being TRBD2 (6 bases). Germline V gene sequence: CDR1 SGDLS, CDR2 YYNGEE. The CDR3 runs 23 residues. The V gene lost 5 bases and the J gene lost 2 bases, with 39 bases spanning the gap. Here the CDR3 DNA reads TGTGCCAGCAGTCCTGAGACCGAGGTGCTAGCGAGGGCTTATTCGCAAAACACAGATACGCAGTATTTT. Encoded protein: CASSPETEVLARAYSQNTDTQYF.

The chain combines TRBV20-1 with TRBJ2-5; 7 bases line up with TRBD2. CDR1 is DFQATT, CDR2 SNEGSKA, per germline (reference sequence). Trimming took 1 base from V and 13 from J; bases not matched to a gene: 15. This CDR3 contains 14 residues. The CDR3 DNA follows: TGCAGTGCTAGAGCGGGCGGGGGTTCCCAAGATGGGTACTTC. Amino acid sequence: CSARAGGGSQDGYF.

This clonotype turned up a few times. V is TRBV3-1 and J is TRBJ2-3; 7 bases map to TRBD1. Trimming cost V 0 bases and J 1 base; bases outside gene matches: 4. Looked up from germline, CDR1 is LGHDT and CDR2 is YNNKEL (reference sequence). There are 16 residues in the CDR3. The CDR3 sequence: CASSQDSQGGTDTQYF. CDR3 nucleotides: TGTGCCAGCAGCCAAGATTCTCAGGGGGGCACAGATACGCAGTATTTT.

The chain employs TRBV6-5 and TRBJ2-7, with 7 bases aligning to TRBD2. The CDR3 has 16 amino acids. The V segment lost 2 bases and the J segment 0 bases; nucleotides outside the gene matches: 7. CDR1 MNHEY and CDR2 SVGAGI come from the germline V gene. The CDR3 sequence: CASSYGAAGSSYEQYF. The CDR3 coding sequence is TGTGCCAGCAGTTACGGTGCAGCGGGGAGCTCCTACGAGCAGTACTTC.

CDR3 protein: CASSLAGNRVTGANVLTF. Written as DNA, the CDR3 is TGTGCCAGCAGTTTGGCGGGAAACAGGGTTACCGGGGCCAACGTCCTGACTTTC. The V and J genes are TRBV27 and TRBJ2-6; either TRBD1 or TRBD2 may supply D (6 bases each). CDR3 length: 18 residues. V was trimmed by 3 bases and J by 4 bases, leaving 19 bases between them. CDR1 is MNHEY and CDR2 is SMNVEV in the germline V gene (reference sequence).

The chain employs TRBV12-5 and TRBJ2-3; D possibly corresponds to TRBD2 (5 bases). The CDR3 sequence is 15 residues long. Germline values: CDR1 LGHNT, CDR2 FRNRAP. V gave up 6 bases and J gave up 0 bases, with 13 bases separating them. CDR3 protein: CASGLDSPSTDTQYF. As DNA, the CDR3 is TGTGCTAGTGGCCTGGACTCTCCCAGCACAGATACGCAGTATTTT.

CDR3 nucleotides: TGTGCCAGCAGCCAAGGGATTCGGACTAGCGGGGAAGATACGCAGTATTTT. Translating it yields CASSQGIRTSGEDTQYF. The genes are TRBV4-2 and TRBJ2-3, with TRBD2 identical over 12 bases. The CDR3 extends over 17 amino acids. Looked up from germline, CDR1 is LGHNA and CDR2 is YNFKEQ. V lost 1 base and J lost 5; bases outside the gene matches: 7.

This chain links TRBV14 with TRBJ2-3, with D unclear. V was cut by 4 bases and J by 2 bases, with 16 bases left in between. This CDR3 contains 16 residues. CDR1 is SGHDN and CDR2 is FVKESK in the germline V gene. Here the CDR3 reads CASSPPRRRPTDTQYF. The CDR3 region has the DNA TGTGCCAGCAGCCCGCCCCGACGCCGTCCCACAGATACGCAGTATTTT.

The CDR3 coding sequence is TGTGCCAGCAGCTTTATCCCCGGACAGGATTTGTCCTACGAGCAGTACTTC. As protein: CASSFIPGQDLSYEQYF. V usage is TRBV7-6 and J usage is TRBJ2-7; 7 bases align to TRBD1. Looked up from germline, CDR1 is SGHVS and CDR2 is FNYEAQ. Trimming took 3 bases from V and 1 from J; bases not matched to a gene: 12. The CDR3 extends over 17 amino acids.

CDR3 bases: TGCGCCAGCAGTGACCATCGGGGCTCCTACGAGCAGTACTTC. As protein: CASSDHRGSYEQYF. The chain employs TRBV10-1 and TRBJ2-7; the D gene is possibly TRBD2 (5 bases). Germline V gene lookup returns CDR1 WNHNN and CDR2 SYGVQD (reference sequence). Trimming took off 3 bases at V and 0 bases at J, with 9 bases between the two ends. The CDR3 is made up of 14 amino acids.